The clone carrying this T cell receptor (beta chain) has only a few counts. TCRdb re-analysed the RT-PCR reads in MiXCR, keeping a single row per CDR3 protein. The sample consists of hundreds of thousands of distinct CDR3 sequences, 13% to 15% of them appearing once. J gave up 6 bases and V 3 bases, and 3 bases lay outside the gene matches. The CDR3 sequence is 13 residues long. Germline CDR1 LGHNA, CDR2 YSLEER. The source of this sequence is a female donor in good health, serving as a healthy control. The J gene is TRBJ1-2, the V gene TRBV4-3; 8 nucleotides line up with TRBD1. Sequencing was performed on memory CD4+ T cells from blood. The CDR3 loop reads CASSHSDRDGYTF. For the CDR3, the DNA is TGCGCCAGCAGCCATTCGGACAGGGATGGCTACACCTTC.